The 5 T cell receptor beta chains given below trace back to one sample, sequenced in a study of cytomegalovirus exposure and HLA in healthy donors (dated by TCRdb to about 2017). Receptors were amplified or captured by the immunoSEQ multiplex PCR assay. For the multiplex PCR, a mixture combining 60 forward primers for TCR Vbeta segments and 13 reverse primers for TCR Jbeta segments was used. TCRdb's version of the immuneACCESS table is confined to in-frame rearrangements and falls short of the full clone set. An unresolved V gene accounts for under half of the shortfall where checked; the remainder is of unknown origin. For this sample there are 140,000 to 150,000 clones; around 80% appear just once. The ten largest make up roughly 4.5% of the sample. What was sequenced was PBMCs. These TCRs come from a man aged 40-55 years in good health and CMV-seronegative.

The chain links TRBV9 to TRBJ2-5; D possibly corresponds to TRBD2 (5 bases). Germline CDR1 and CDR2: SGDLS and YYNGEE. The CDR3 is made up of 15 amino acids. The V end lost 2 bases, the J end lost 1 base, and 12 bases lay between the germline ends. The CDR3 loop is CASSVTKSGQETQYF. DNA of the CDR3: TGTGCCAGCAGCGTTACGAAAAGCGGCCAAGAGACCCAGTACTTC.

This clone occurred a few times. This chain connects TRBV6-5 to TRBJ1-4, with 9 bases identical to TRBD1. V lost 2 bases and J lost 8; bases outside the gene matches: 9. This CDR3 contains 16 residues. Germline V CDR1 and CDR2: MNHEY, SVGAGI. CDR3 protein: CASSYGTGSSGEKLFF. CDR3 in DNA: TGTGCCAGCAGTTACGGGACAGGGTCAAGTGGGGAAAAACTGTTTTTT.

The chain joins TRBV18 to TRBJ2-7, with D possibly TRBD1 on 5 matching bases. There are 14 residues in the CDR3. With 4 bases removed from V and 3 bases from J, the gap between germline ends came to 13 bases. Germline CDR1 reads KGHSH; CDR2 reads LQKENI. The CDR3: CASSHDGANYEQYF. The CDR3 region has the DNA TGTGCCAGCTCACACGATGGGGCTAACTACGAGCAGTACTTC.

The chain joins TRBV27 to TRBJ1-3, with 7 bases aligning to TRBD1. V shed 6 bases, J shed 0 bases, and the junction held 5 bases outside the gene matches. In germline, CDR1 is MNHEY, CDR2 SMNVEV (reference sequence). The CDR3 has 15 amino acids. This CDR3 is CASSPGTVSGNTIYF. DNA for the CDR3: TGTGCCAGCAGCCCAGGGACAGTCTCTGGAAACACCATATATTTT.

The chain joins TRBV10-3 to TRBJ2-3; D might be TRBD2 (8 bases). Germline V gene data show CDR1 as ENHRY and CDR2 as SYGVKD. The CDR3 runs to 15 residues. Trimming left V 10 bases short and J 2 bases short, with 19 bases between. CDR3 loop: CATGGQAGATDTQYF. In DNA, the CDR3 is TGTGCCACAGGGGGGCAAGCGGGGGCCACAGATACGCAGTATTTT.